This TCR beta chain was recovered during a study of technical replicates of blood from a handful of donors. The data were produced by immunoSEQ multiplex PCR, yet TCRdb's version contains in-frame clones alone and is incomplete. The sample contains tens of thousands of clones, approximately 90% of which appear only once. V was clipped by 4 bases and J by 8 bases, with 25 bases between them. CDR3 length: 17 residues. Germline V gene data show CDR1 as LGHNA and CDR2 as YNFKEQ. The sample was T cells isolated from PBMCs. The chain couples TRBV4-2 to TRBJ2-3; the D gene is possibly TRBD2 (6 bases). This TCR derives from a human donor in good health. The CDR3 region has the DNA TGTGCCAGCAGCCCCACTTCCGGGACTGCCTTTAGAGGTACGCAGTATTTT. Amino acid sequence: CASSPTSGTAFRGTQYF.